A single sample is the source of the 15 T cell receptor beta chains below, sequenced in a study of T cells in Graves' hyperthyroidism and ophthalmopathy. Researchers amplified the TCR beta CDR3 regions from RNA transcripts. Primed by the HTBI set, a first-round RT-PCR was run on the TCR CDR3. In TCRdb, the multiplex PCR reads were re-called with MiXCR into one record per CDR3 protein. Of more than 250,000 distinct CDR3 sequences listed, 12% to 15% were seen once; the top ten hold over 30%. Sequences were obtained from blood. The receptor source for this set is a woman aged 50 to 65 with Graves' hyperthyroidism that later progressed to Graves' ophthalmopathy.

The gene calls are TRBV29-1 and TRBJ2-5; D is tentatively TRBD1 or TRBD2 (5 bases each). The CDR3 length is 13 residues. Germline V gene lookup returns CDR1 SQVTM and CDR2 ANQGSEA. V lost 4 bases to trimming and J lost 7 bases, with 16 bases between them. The CDR3 DNA sequence: TGCAGCGTTGCCCGAGGGGCCCCCGGGACCCAGTACTTC. Its protein product is CSVARGAPGTQYF.

The J gene is TRBJ1-1, the V gene TRBV6-5; D remains ambiguous. The germline V and J ends were trimmed by 4 bases and 10 bases, with 13 bases remaining between them. The germline V gene has CDR1 MNHEY and CDR2 SVGAGI. The CDR3 runs to 12 residues. The CDR3 here is CASSSPNVGAFF. The CDR3 nucleotides are TGTGCCAGCAGTTCTCCCAACGTTGGAGCTTTCTTT.

This clonotype was counted at least ten times. The rearrangement joins TRBV3-1 to TRBJ2-3; TRBD2 might be the D (6 bases). The V and J ends lost 1 base and 4 bases respectively, with 18 bases between them. Per the germline V gene, CDR1 is LGHDT and CDR2 is YNNKEL (reference sequence). The CDR3 has 17 residues. In DNA form, the CDR3 reads TGTGCCAGCAGCCAAGTGGGCGCGGGGCCCGCGGCAGATACGCAGTATTTT. This sequence encodes CASSQVGAGPAADTQYF.

This clonotype was recorded at least ten times. The rearrangement links TRBV27 to TRBJ1-1; TRBD1 might be the D (5 bases). This CDR3 is built from 14 residues. Germline-derived CDR1 and CDR2 are MNHEY and SMNVEV (reference sequence). Between the trimmed V and J ends, which lost 8 bases and 8 bases, there was a span of 21 bases. The CDR3 region has the DNA TGTGCCAGCGGACTCCCTACCCCGGGGACCGAAGCTTTCTTT. Translation: CASGLPTPGTEAFF.

The sample holds a few counts of this clonotype. The rearrangement joins TRBV2 to TRBJ2-1; 9 bases are shared with TRBD2. Germline CDR1 SNHLY, CDR2 FYNNEI. This CDR3 has 14 residues. With 6 bases clipped from V and 5 bases from J, the junction kept 5 bases outside the gene matches. The CDR3 region is CASSDGLANNEQFF. The CDR3 nucleotides are TGTGCCAGCAGCGACGGACTAGCGAACAATGAGCAGTTCTTC.

In its sample, this clonotype was seen a few times. The genes are TRBV7-8 and TRBJ1-2; tentatively, D is TRBD1 (5 bases). V was cut by 5 bases and J by 8 bases, with 15 bases left in between. CDR1 and CDR2 from the germline V gene are SGHVS and FQNEAQ. The CDR3 covers 13 residues. CDR3 bases: TGTGCCAGCAGCCCACCGGGACTGGGGGGCTACACCTTC. It translates to CASSPPGLGGYTF.

This clonotype was counted many times. This chain joins TRBV19 and TRBJ2-3, with 9 bases lining up with TRBD2. The germline V gene has CDR1 LNHDA and CDR2 SQIVND (reference sequence). The trim removed 10 bases at V and 0 bases at J, leaving 8 bases unmatched. The CDR3 length is 15 residues. CDR3 sequence: CATTTSGLSTDTQYF. CDR3 nucleotides: TGTGCCACTACTACTAGCGGGCTTAGCACAGATACGCAGTATTTT.

This clonotype occurred many times. The chain employs TRBV5-4 and TRBJ2-3, with 8 bases matching TRBD1. Losses at the gene ends were 2 bases for V and 2 bases for J; bases not matched to a gene: 4. The CDR3 runs to 15 residues. Germline assignment: CDR1 SGHNT and CDR2 YYREEE (reference sequence). The CDR3: CASSFPGQDTDTQYF. DNA for the CDR3: TGTGCCAGCAGCTTCCCGGGACAGGACACAGATACGCAGTATTTT.

This clonotype was seen ten or more times. The chain couples TRBV20-1 to TRBJ2-1; TRBD2 aligns across 7 bases. The CDR3 is 14 amino acids. CDR1 DFQATT and CDR2 SNEGSKA come from the germline V gene (reference sequence). V trimming: 3 bases; J trimming: 6 bases; junction bases outside the gene matches: 8. The CDR3 nucleotides read TGCAGTGCTAGTGCCGGGAGGATCGGCAATGAGCAGTTCTTC. This sequence encodes CSASAGRIGNEQFF.

This clonotype was counted only a few times. The CDR3 bases are TGTGCCAGCAGCACACCGGGACAGGGAGAAGAGACCCAGTACTTC. Translation: CASSTPGQGEETQYF. The chain is built from TRBV5-6 and TRBJ2-5; 9 bases map to TRBD1. The CDR3 has 15 residues. Germline CDR1 reads SGHDT; CDR2 reads YYEEEE. Losses at the gene ends were 4 bases for V and 3 bases for J; bases not matched to a gene: 7.

Here the CDR3 reads CASSKGQGYHGNQPQHF. The CDR3 nucleotides are TGTGCCAGTAGCAAGGGACAGGGGTACCATGGCAATCAGCCCCAGCATTTT. The rearrangement uses TRBV19 and TRBJ1-5; 10 nucleotides line up with TRBD1. Germline CDR1 reads LNHDA; CDR2 reads SQIVND (reference sequence). CDR3 length: 17 amino acids. The V segment lost 6 bases and the J segment 2 bases; nucleotides outside the gene matches: 10.

This clonotype was seen ten or more times. The chain uses TRBV5-5 and TRBJ1-5; D call uncertain. CDR3 size: 14 residues. The germline CDR1 and CDR2 sequences are SGHKS and YYEKEE (reference sequence). Trimming cost V 0 bases and J 3 bases, with 7 bases left between them. The CDR3 DNA reads as TGTGCCAGCAGCTTGGAACGGGTCAATCAGCCCCAGCATTTT. Amino acid sequence: CASSLERVNQPQHF.

The chain couples TRBV6-1 to TRBJ2-1, with D hard to call. Deletions cut 6 bases from V and 3 bases from J, with 9 bases between. Germline lookup yields CDR1 MNHNS and CDR2 SASEGT. The CDR3 totals 13 residues. The CDR3 coding sequence is TGTGCCAGCAGGGCGGACCTCTACAATGAGCAGTTCTTC. Translation gives CASRADLYNEQFF.

The chain has TRBV6-1 and TRBJ1-4, with 10 nucleotides matching TRBD1. Germline V gives CDR1 MNHNS, CDR2 SASEGT. This CDR3 is built from 17 residues. Germline trimming cut 6 bases from V and 5 bases from J; bases unmatched to any gene: 12. CDR3 amino acids: CASRNRDRGIANEKLFF. CDR3 in DNA: TGTGCCAGCAGAAACCGGGACAGGGGAATAGCGAATGAAAAACTGTTTTTT.

At least ten counts were recorded for this clonotype. This chain joins TRBV27 and TRBJ2-1; D may be TRBD1 or TRBD2 (5 bases each). The CDR3 totals 16 residues. V gave up 7 bases and J gave up 7 bases, with 23 bases separating them. CDR1 is MNHEY and CDR2 is SMNVEV in the germline V gene (reference sequence). CDR3 coding DNA: TGTGCCAGCAATTGGGGAATTGGTCGGGGCGGGAATGAGCAGTTCTTC. Translation: CASNWGIGRGGNEQFF.